This entry concerns a single T cell receptor beta chain. Antigen unknown. Preparation of the TCRbeta library was carried out with unique molecular identifiers. TCRdb used MiXCR to reprocess the PCR reads, holding one entry per CDR3 protein. The sample yields 80,000 to 100,000 distinct CDR3 sequences, 20% to 30% seen once. The sample originates from a study of T-cell reconstitution after alpha-beta-depleted transplantation in children. Trimming left V 1 base short and J 7 bases short, with 17 bases between. CDR3 length: 16 amino acids. Germline V gene sequence: CDR1 MGHRA, CDR2 YSYEKL. Whole-study findings and limits: Hyperexpanded clones declined; after one year, newly produced T cells mostly supplied diversity. Recipient T cells and thymic progenitors that survived gave rise to the high TCRbeta diversity observed at day 60 in some patients. Alpha-beta T cells present about two months after transplant were reported to originate from several hundred expanded graft clones.

This chain links TRBV4-1 with TRBJ2-1, with D tentatively TRBD2 (6 bases). The source of this sequence is a boy aged 2 to 10 with acute lymphoblastic leukemia, due to receive a stem cell transplant. The starting material was PBMCs, obtained before TCRalphabeta/CD19-depleted stem cell transplant. The CDR3 here is CASSQVDSGGWNEQFF. The CDR3 DNA reads TGCGCCAGCAGCCAAGTTGATAGCGGAGGGTGGAATGAGCAGTTCTTC.